The entry below gives a single T cell receptor beta chain sequence along with its context. This record comes from a study of control samples from healthy donors and cancer patients. The V gene lost 0 bases and the J gene lost 4 bases, with 11 bases spanning the gap. The CDR3 loop spans 15 amino acids. Germline V gene data show CDR1 as SGHRS and CDR2 as YFSETQ. Repertoires were generated with immunoSEQ multiplex PCR, while TCRdb's copy carries only in-frame clones and drops some. The sample has 93,000 or so clones, around 89% seen once; the top ten hold about a fifth. This TCR derives from a man aged 60-69 years with lung cancer. The sequencing input was PBMCs. The gene calls are TRBV5-1 and TRBJ1-3; D perhaps matches TRBD1 (5 bases). The CDR3 region has the DNA TGCGCCAGCAGCTTGGACTCAGGGACGGGAAACACCATATATTTT. It encodes CASSLDSGTGNTIYF.